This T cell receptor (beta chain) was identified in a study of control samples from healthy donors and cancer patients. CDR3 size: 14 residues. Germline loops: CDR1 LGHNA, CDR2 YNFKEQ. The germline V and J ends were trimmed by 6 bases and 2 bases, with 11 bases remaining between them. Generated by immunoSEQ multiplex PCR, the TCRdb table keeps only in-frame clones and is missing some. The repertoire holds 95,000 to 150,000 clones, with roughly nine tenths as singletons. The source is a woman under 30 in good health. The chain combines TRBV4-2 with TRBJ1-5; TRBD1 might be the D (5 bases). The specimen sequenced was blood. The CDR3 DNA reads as TGTGCCAGCAGTCAAAGGGGAGGCAATCAGCCCCAGCATTTT. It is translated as CASSQRGGNQPQHF.